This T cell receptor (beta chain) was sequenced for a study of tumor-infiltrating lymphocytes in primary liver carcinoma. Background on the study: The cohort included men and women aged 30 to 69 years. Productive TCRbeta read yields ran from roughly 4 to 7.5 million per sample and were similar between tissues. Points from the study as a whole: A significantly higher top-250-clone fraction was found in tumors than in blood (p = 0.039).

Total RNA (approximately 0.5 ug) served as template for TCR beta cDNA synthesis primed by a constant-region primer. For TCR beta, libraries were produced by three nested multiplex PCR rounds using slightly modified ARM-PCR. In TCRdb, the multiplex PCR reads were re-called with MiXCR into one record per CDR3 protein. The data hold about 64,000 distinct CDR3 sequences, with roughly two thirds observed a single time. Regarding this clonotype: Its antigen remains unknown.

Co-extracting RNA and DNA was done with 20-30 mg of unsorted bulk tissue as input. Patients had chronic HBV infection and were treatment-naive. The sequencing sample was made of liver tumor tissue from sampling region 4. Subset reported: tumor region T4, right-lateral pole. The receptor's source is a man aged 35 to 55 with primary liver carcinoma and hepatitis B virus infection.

DNA for the CDR3: TGTGCCAGCAGCTTAATTTCAGGGGGCGGCTACCAGTACTTC. Translation gives CASSLISGGGYQYF. The V gene is TRBV11-1, the J gene TRBJ2-7; the match to TRBD1 covers 8 bases. The V segment lost 2 bases and the J segment 10 bases; nucleotides outside the gene matches: 10. Germline V gene data show CDR1 as SGHAT and CDR2 as FQDESV (reference sequence). The CDR3 is 14 residues long.